The sample holds many counts of the clone carrying this T cell receptor beta chain. Its specificity is not known. TCRdb passed the 5' RACE reads through MiXCR, listing each CDR3 protein once. Here the sample spans more than 200,000 distinct CDR3 sequences, over 3% being singletons. The data were taken from a study of T cells after yellow fever vaccination. Study summary: Those fractions that held only low numbers of cells were prepared using the SMART-Seq v4 Ultra Low Input RNA kit.

V dropped 6 bases and J dropped 10 bases, with 19 bases sitting between them. CDR1 is MNHEY, CDR2 SVGAGI, per germline. This CDR3 has 14 amino acids. Whole-study results and caveats: Detected again after the booster were most primary-vaccination clones, at 95% to 98% CD4 and approximately 90% CD8.

The V call is TRBV6-5, the J call TRBJ2-1, with D perhaps matching TRBD1 (6 bases). The input for sequencing was PBMCs, taken 15 days after the yellow fever booster vaccination. This sequence was found in a man aged 18-30 years who received the YFV17D yellow fever vaccine. This CDR3 is CASSPRDTEGEQFF. The CDR3 DNA reads TGTGCCAGCAGCCCCCGGGACACCGAAGGGGAGCAGTTCTTC.